Below, one T cell receptor (beta chain) is given with its context. Its target antigen remains unknown. No base quality information exists; no much larger clone differs at one position. The receptor library was made with the immunoSEQ multiplex PCR assay. In the source study's methods: A statistical classification framework was built to diagnose cytomegalovirus status from the catalog of TCR beta chain sequences. The source is immuneACCESS, and TCRdb retained only in-frame sequences with V and J called. Part of the clones is not carried over; for the studies checked, unresolved V genes explain less than half of this, and the remainder is unexplained. V, J and clone size were drawn from that table, and D and trimming were deduced from the DNA. The sample records some 240,000 clones, approximately 86% of which are singletons. The ten top clones hold around 1.2% of the sample. This specimen comes from a study of cytomegalovirus exposure and HLA in healthy donors (dated by TCRdb to the late 2010s). A note on the overall study: A later analysis indicated that the 120 or so validation repertoires were generated on the platform also employed for the approximately 690 repertoires of the first cohort. The aim of the study was to test whether cataloging public T cell receptors could identify signatures of past pathogen exposure. The study combined high-throughput TCR immunosequencing, statistical association of individual TCRs with disease status, and machine learning to predict cytomegalovirus infection status. In addition to the first cohort of approximately 650 subjects, a separate validation cohort of approximately 130 different subjects was used. Paper-wide results and their limitations: The classifier was reported to diagnose cytomegalovirus status with high specificity and sensitivity in both the original cohort and the validation cohort. A later analysis lacked HLA typing for the validation cohort, so it scored co-occurrence in that cohort across all 120 repertoires. Subsequent analysis determined that TCRs grouped into clusters in the first cohort also showed a tendency toward co-occurrence across the 130 or so validation repertoires, and approximately 93% of cluster scores exceeded 0. In vitro tests confirmed that three of the cytomegalovirus-associated TCR beta chains recognize cytomegalovirus antigens. The study gave a list of over 150 TCR beta chains associated with cytomegalovirus. The authors suggested that the approach could potentially be extended to other disease states and immunological phenotypes. Across donors, most TCR sequences were observed very rarely, whereas some public TCRs were present in many individuals.

Separate from the roughly 630-subject first cohort, the validation cohort of more than 90 subjects was the group to which the donors belonged. At the junction V is shortened by 4 bases and J by 2 bases; bases outside the gene matches: 6. The CDR3 runs 16 residues from the cysteine to the phenylalanine. Only CDR3 DNA remains: 48 bases, in frame from the first base. The germline V gene supplies CDR1 MNHEY and CDR2 SVGAGI. The rearrangement combines TRBV6-5 with TRBJ2-1; TRBD2 aligns with 9 central bases. Sequencing was performed on PBMCs. This TCR came from a woman between 25 and 40 years old in good health and CMV-seropositive. The nucleotide sequence is given as TGTGCCAGCAGTTCTATAGCGGGAGACACCTACAATGAGCAGTTCTTC. Translated, it gives CASSSIAGDTYNEQFF.